The T cell receptor (beta chain) described here comes from a study of cytomegalovirus exposure and HLA in healthy donors. As for the study in general: Of all 360 or so donors who were genotyped, 80% to 85% belonged to the Caucasian-associated ancestry cluster. Notes on the study in general: The study recorded about 150 TCR beta chains that were cytomegalovirus-associated.

Only a few counts were recorded for this clone. Its antigen is undetermined. Different DNA sequences within this sample yield the same CDR3. Amplification used 60 Vbeta primers and 13 Jbeta primers. Produced via immunoSEQ multiplex PCR; TCRdb's table is partial and in-frame only. The sample lists about 130,000 clones, about 10% seen once, with 1.8% in the top ten. The CDR3 runs 17 residues. The germline CDR1 and CDR2 sequences are MGHDK and SYGVNS. J lost 5 bases, V lost 4 bases, and 16 bases had no gene match. Input material: PBMCs. The TCR comes from a man in his fifties or sixties in good health and CMV-seronegative. This rearrangement joins TRBV25-1 to TRBJ2-7, with 8 bases identical to TRBD2. CDR3 nucleotides: TGTGCCAGCAGTGTAGGCCTGGCGCGAGCGGGAGTCCACGAGCAGTACTTC. Protein: CASSVGLARAGVHEQYF.